This T cell receptor (beta chain) was sequenced in a study of cytomegalovirus exposure and HLA in healthy donors. Study-level results: TRBV6-2, TRBV6-3 and some other V segments were unresolvable in 87-base-pair reads. Later findings reportedly placed an Asian-associated ancestry cluster below the roughly 660-donor mean for N-insertions.

In regard to this clone: Its antigen remains unidentified.

Vbeta (60) and Jbeta (13) primers were used in the PCR. Sequenced by immunoSEQ multiplex PCR; TCRdb stores in-frame clones only, minus some. The profile covers about 130,000 clones, with around 80% appearing a single time and 6.5% taken by the ten largest. V lost 8 bases to trimming and J lost 0 bases, with 9 bases between them. This CDR3 has 13 amino acids. Germline values: CDR1 WNHNN, CDR2 SYGVQD (reference sequence). This chain joins TRBV10-1 and TRBJ2-3; no definite D call. Sequencing was performed on PBMCs. This sequence was found in a man aged 35-49 years in good health and CMV-seropositive. The CDR3 is CASGGFSTDTQYF. In nucleotides, the CDR3 is TGCGCCAGCGGCGGATTTAGCACAGATACGCAGTATTTT.